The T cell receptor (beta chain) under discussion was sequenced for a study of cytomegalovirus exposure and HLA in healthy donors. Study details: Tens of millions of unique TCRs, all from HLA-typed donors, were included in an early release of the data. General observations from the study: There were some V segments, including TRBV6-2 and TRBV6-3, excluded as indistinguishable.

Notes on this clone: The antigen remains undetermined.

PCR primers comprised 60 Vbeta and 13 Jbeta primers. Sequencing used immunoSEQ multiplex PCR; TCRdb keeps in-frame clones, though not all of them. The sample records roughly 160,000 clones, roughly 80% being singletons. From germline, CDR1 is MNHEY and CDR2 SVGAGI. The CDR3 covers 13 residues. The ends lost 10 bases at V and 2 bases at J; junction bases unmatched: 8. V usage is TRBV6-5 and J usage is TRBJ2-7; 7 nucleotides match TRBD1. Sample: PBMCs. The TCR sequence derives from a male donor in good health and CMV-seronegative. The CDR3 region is CAITDRVTYEQYF. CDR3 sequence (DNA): TGTGCCATAACCGACAGGGTCACCTACGAGCAGTACTTC.